This is a list of T cell receptor beta chains from one sample in a study of cytomegalovirus exposure and HLA in healthy donors. Assay: immunoSEQ multiplex PCR; the TCRdb copy retains only in-frame clones and omits some. The sample has 65,000 to 95,000 clones; around 81% are singletons. The sample consisted of PBMCs. All receptors derive from a male donor in good health and CMV-seropositive. Both conserved end residues are part of each CDR3. D genes are given only for firm matches. Rows may omit the clone size; those that give it use once, few, many or a size class.

d_call: -; j_call: TRBJ1-3; clone_size: -; cdr3_length: 14; v_call: TRBV6-6; cdr3_nt: TGTGCCAGCAGTTACATGGGAGTCGGAAACACCATATATTTT; cdr3_aa: CASSYMGVGNTIYF
d_call: -; j_call: TRBJ2-6; clone_size: -; cdr3_length: 16; v_call: TRBV5-5; cdr3_nt: TGTGCCAGCAGCTTGGCCGGAGGGAGTGGGGCCAACGTCCTGACTTTC; cdr3_aa: CASSLAGGSGANVLTF
d_call: -; j_call: TRBJ2-7; clone_size: once; cdr3_length: 14; v_call: TRBV7-9; cdr3_nt: TGTGCCAGCTTCTCAGCGGGTAGCTCCTACGAGCAGTACTTC; cdr3_aa: CASFSAGSSYEQYF
d_call: -; j_call: TRBJ2-5; clone_size: -; cdr3_length: 15; v_call: TRBV28; cdr3_nt: TGTGCCAGCAGTTTATCGCCAGGTCGCCGTGAGACCCAGTACTTC; cdr3_aa: CASSLSPGRRETQYF
d_call: TRBD2; j_call: TRBJ2-1; clone_size: -; cdr3_length: 15; v_call: TRBV11-2; cdr3_nt: TGTGCCAGCACCGTGACTAGCGGGGGGTGGAATGAGCAGTTCTTC; cdr3_aa: CASTVTSGGWNEQFF
d_call: -; j_call: TRBJ2-7; clone_size: -; cdr3_length: 13; v_call: TRBV6-5; cdr3_nt: TGTGCCAGCAGTTACTCGATTGGGAGCGAGCAGTACTTC; cdr3_aa: CASSYSIGSEQYF
d_call: -; j_call: TRBJ2-3; clone_size: -; cdr3_length: 12; v_call: TRBV7-6; cdr3_nt: TGTGCCAGCAGCACCGGAGGGGATACGCAGTATTTT; cdr3_aa: CASSTGGDTQYF
d_call: -; j_call: TRBJ2-7; clone_size: few; cdr3_length: 15; v_call: TRBV5-4; cdr3_nt: TGTGCCAGCAGGCGCGCCGGAGCGGCGTCCTACGAGCAGTACTTC; cdr3_aa: CASRRAGAASYEQYF
d_call: -; j_call: TRBJ2-7; clone_size: -; cdr3_length: 14; v_call: TRBV6-1; cdr3_nt: TGTGCCAGCAGTGTGGGAGACGGTCCCTACGAGCAGTACTTC; cdr3_aa: CASSVGDGPYEQYF
d_call: TRBD1; j_call: TRBJ2-5; clone_size: -; cdr3_length: 14; v_call: TRBV6-1; cdr3_nt: TGTGCCAGCAGTTCTACAGGGGGACAAGAGACCCAGTACTTC; cdr3_aa: CASSSTGGQETQYF
d_call: -; j_call: TRBJ2-7; clone_size: -; cdr3_length: 14; v_call: TRBV19; cdr3_nt: TGTGCCAGTAGTACCGGGACACCAACCTACGAGCAGTACTTC; cdr3_aa: CASSTGTPTYEQYF
d_call: TRBD1; j_call: TRBJ1-2; clone_size: few; cdr3_length: 13; v_call: TRBV19; cdr3_nt: TGTGCCAGTATCGGGACAGGGGTCAAGGGCTACACCTTC; cdr3_aa: CASIGTGVKGYTF
d_call: -; j_call: TRBJ2-6; clone_size: -; cdr3_length: 15; v_call: TRBV9; cdr3_nt: TGTGCCAGTCGGGGTGGGAGCTCTGGGGCCAACGTCCTGACTTTC; cdr3_aa: CASRGGSSGANVLTF
d_call: TRBD1; j_call: TRBJ2-2; clone_size: once; cdr3_length: 15; v_call: TRBV7-2; cdr3_nt: TGTGCCAGCAGCACGGGACAGGGGAGGACCGGGGAGCTGTTTTTT; cdr3_aa: CASSTGQGRTGELFF
d_call: TRBD1; j_call: TRBJ1-2; clone_size: -; cdr3_length: 15; v_call: TRBV2; cdr3_nt: TGTGCCAGCAGTCTAACCGGGACAGAGATCTATGGCTACACCTTC; cdr3_aa: CASSLTGTEIYGYTF
d_call: TRBD1; j_call: TRBJ1-6; clone_size: -; cdr3_length: 15; v_call: TRBV7-2; cdr3_nt: TGTGCCAGCAGCTTAGAAAGCGACAGGGATTCACCCCTCCACTTT; cdr3_aa: CASSLESDRDSPLHF
d_call: -; j_call: TRBJ2-7; clone_size: -; cdr3_length: 15; v_call: TRBV9; cdr3_nt: TGTGCCAGCAGCGTAGGGGCAGGGGGGCTCTACGAGCAGTACTTC; cdr3_aa: CASSVGAGGLYEQYF
d_call: -; j_call: TRBJ2-5; clone_size: -; cdr3_length: 13; v_call: TRBV6-5; cdr3_nt: TGTGCCAGCAGACACGGGGGTCAAGAGACCCAGTACTTC; cdr3_aa: CASRHGGQETQYF
d_call: -; j_call: TRBJ2-1; clone_size: -; cdr3_length: 14; v_call: TRBV7-2; cdr3_nt: TGTGCCAGCAGCCCCCACGGGAAGTCCGATGAGCAGTTCTTC; cdr3_aa: CASSPHGKSDEQFF
d_call: -; j_call: TRBJ2-3; clone_size: -; cdr3_length: 14; v_call: TRBV7-2; cdr3_nt: TGTGCCAGCAGCCAAGACAGACTCACAGATACGCAGTATTTT; cdr3_aa: CASSQDRLTDTQYF
d_call: -; j_call: TRBJ1-4; clone_size: -; cdr3_length: 13; v_call: TRBV5-8; cdr3_nt: TGTGCCAGCAGCTTGCCCGAGGGTGAAAAACTGTTTTTT; cdr3_aa: CASSLPEGEKLFF
d_call: -; j_call: TRBJ2-3; clone_size: -; cdr3_length: 12; v_call: TRBV6-6; cdr3_nt: TGTGCCAGCTGCGATTTCGGGGTTACGCAGTATTTT; cdr3_aa: CASCDFGVTQYF
d_call: -; j_call: TRBJ1-1; clone_size: -; cdr3_length: 14; v_call: TRBV27; cdr3_nt: TGTGCCAGCAGTCCCCGGGGTATGGGCACTGAAGCTTTCTTT; cdr3_aa: CASSPRGMGTEAFF
d_call: -; j_call: TRBJ2-3; clone_size: -; cdr3_length: 15; v_call: TRBV6-5; cdr3_nt: TGTGCCAGCAGTTACGCTGGCGGGCGACGGGATACGCAGTATTTT; cdr3_aa: CASSYAGGRRDTQYF
d_call: -; j_call: TRBJ2-3; clone_size: -; cdr3_length: 15; v_call: TRBV5-1; cdr3_nt: TGCGCCAGCAGCCCGGGGAATGTCTACACAGATACGCAGTATTTT; cdr3_aa: CASSPGNVYTDTQYF
d_call: TRBD2; j_call: TRBJ2-1; clone_size: -; cdr3_length: 20; v_call: TRBV7-8; cdr3_nt: TGTGCCAGCAGCGCGCCGGGACTAGCGGGGGGCAGCGGCTCCTACAATGAGCAGTTCTTC; cdr3_aa: CASSAPGLAGGSGSYNEQFF
d_call: -; j_call: TRBJ1-2; clone_size: few; cdr3_length: 16; v_call: TRBV19; cdr3_nt: TGTGCCAGTAGCCCACCAGGGTTCCCAGCTAACTATGGCTACACCTTC; cdr3_aa: CASSPPGFPANYGYTF
d_call: -; j_call: TRBJ2-1; clone_size: few; cdr3_length: 16; v_call: TRBV4-2; cdr3_nt: TGTGCCAGCAGCCAAGATTGGCAGCGGGCGATCAATGAGCAGTTCTTC; cdr3_aa: CASSQDWQRAINEQFF
d_call: TRBD2; j_call: TRBJ2-1; clone_size: -; cdr3_length: 16; v_call: TRBV6-4; cdr3_nt: TGTGCCAGCAGTGAGTTTGGGCGGGAGTTAGTCAATGAGCAGTTCTTC; cdr3_aa: CASSEFGRELVNEQFF
d_call: -; j_call: TRBJ1-1; clone_size: -; cdr3_length: 14; v_call: TRBV11-2; cdr3_nt: TGTGCCAGCAGCCCCTACCTGGGGCTCACTGAAGCTTTCTTT; cdr3_aa: CASSPYLGLTEAFF
d_call: TRBD1; j_call: TRBJ1-2; clone_size: few; cdr3_length: 15; v_call: TRBV6-5; cdr3_nt: TGTGCCAGCAGTGACTGGACAGGGGACCCGGTAGGCTACACCTTC; cdr3_aa: CASSDWTGDPVGYTF
d_call: -; j_call: TRBJ2-3; clone_size: -; cdr3_length: 11; v_call: TRBV9; cdr3_nt: TGTGCCAGCAGCGTACGAGATACGCAGTATTTT; cdr3_aa: CASSVRDTQYF
d_call: -; j_call: TRBJ1-1; clone_size: -; cdr3_length: 14; v_call: TRBV6-1; cdr3_nt: TGTGCCAGCAGCCCAAGGCGGATGAACACTGAAGCTTTCTTT; cdr3_aa: CASSPRRMNTEAFF
d_call: TRBD1; j_call: TRBJ2-5; clone_size: -; cdr3_length: 14; v_call: TRBV7-2; cdr3_nt: TGTGCCAGCAGCCTTACAGGGGGCAGGGAGACCCAGTACTTC; cdr3_aa: CASSLTGGRETQYF
d_call: -; j_call: TRBJ2-2; clone_size: -; cdr3_length: 16; v_call: TRBV5-1; cdr3_nt: TGCGCCAGCAGCTTACCCGGGACATTAAACACCGGGGAGCTGTTTTTT; cdr3_aa: CASSLPGTLNTGELFF
d_call: -; j_call: TRBJ2-7; clone_size: -; cdr3_length: 14; v_call: TRBV5-1; cdr3_nt: TGCGCCAGCAGCCAGGACACCGTATTTATCGAGCAGTACTTC; cdr3_aa: CASSQDTVFIEQYF
d_call: -; j_call: TRBJ2-1; clone_size: -; cdr3_length: 14; v_call: TRBV27; cdr3_nt: TGTGCCAGCAGTTTATCGGGACTCATGGGTGAGCAGTTCTTC; cdr3_aa: CASSLSGLMGEQFF
d_call: TRBD2; j_call: TRBJ2-1; clone_size: few; cdr3_length: 15; v_call: TRBV5-1; cdr3_nt: TGCGCCAGCAGCAAGGCGGGGGACTCCTACAATGAGCAGTTCTTC; cdr3_aa: CASSKAGDSYNEQFF
d_call: TRBD2; j_call: TRBJ2-7; clone_size: -; cdr3_length: 17; v_call: TRBV28; cdr3_nt: TGTGCCAGCAGCCGCCCGGGACTAGCGGAAGGCGCCTACGAGCAGTACTTC; cdr3_aa: CASSRPGLAEGAYEQYF
d_call: -; j_call: TRBJ2-1; clone_size: -; cdr3_length: 15; v_call: TRBV5-4; cdr3_nt: TGTGCCAGCAGCTTGGTTCAGGGCCCCTACAATGAGCAGTTCTTC; cdr3_aa: CASSLVQGPYNEQFF
d_call: TRBD1; j_call: TRBJ2-7; clone_size: -; cdr3_length: 15; v_call: TRBV6-5; cdr3_nt: TGTGCCAGCAGTTCTACAGGGGTAAGCTCCTACGAGCAGTACTTC; cdr3_aa: CASSSTGVSSYEQYF
d_call: -; j_call: TRBJ2-5; clone_size: -; cdr3_length: 13; v_call: TRBV7-2; cdr3_nt: TGTGCCAGCAGCTTAGGCGGGCCAGAGACCCAGTACTTC; cdr3_aa: CASSLGGPETQYF
d_call: TRBD1; j_call: TRBJ2-1; clone_size: -; cdr3_length: 16; v_call: TRBV7-9; cdr3_nt: TGTGCCAGCAAATCGGTAACAGGGGAATCCTACAATGAGCAGTTCTTC; cdr3_aa: CASKSVTGESYNEQFF
d_call: TRBD2; j_call: TRBJ2-1; clone_size: -; cdr3_length: 13; v_call: TRBV7-9; cdr3_nt: TGTGCCTCCGGACTAGCGTTTAGGAATGAGCAGTTCTTC; cdr3_aa: CASGLAFRNEQFF
d_call: -; j_call: TRBJ1-3; clone_size: -; cdr3_length: 15; v_call: TRBV5-1; cdr3_nt: TGCGCCAGCAGCTTGATAGGGGCGCGCGGAAACACCATATATTTT; cdr3_aa: CASSLIGARGNTIYF
d_call: -; j_call: TRBJ1-5; clone_size: -; cdr3_length: 14; v_call: TRBV5-1; cdr3_nt: TGCGCCAGCAGCTTGGGAGAGGGAATGTGGCCCCAGCATTTT; cdr3_aa: CASSLGEGMWPQHF
d_call: TRBD1; j_call: TRBJ1-2; clone_size: few; cdr3_length: 12; v_call: TRBV6-1; cdr3_nt: TGTGCCAGCAGTTGGGACAGCTATGGCTACACCTTC; cdr3_aa: CASSWDSYGYTF
d_call: -; j_call: TRBJ2-3; clone_size: -; cdr3_length: 16; v_call: TRBV7-3; cdr3_nt: TGTGCCAGCAGCTTAAGAGGGGGGGGATCCACAGATACGCAGTATTTT; cdr3_aa: CASSLRGGGSTDTQYF
d_call: -; j_call: TRBJ1-1; clone_size: -; cdr3_length: 17; v_call: TRBV28; cdr3_nt: TGTGCCAGCAGTTTATGGTCTCCTCTCATCCAGTACACTGAAGCTTTCTTT; cdr3_aa: CASSLWSPLIQYTEAFF
d_call: -; j_call: TRBJ2-5; clone_size: -; cdr3_length: 16; v_call: TRBV25-1; cdr3_nt: TGTGCCAGCAGTGAACTTCGGGGATTTCAATCGGAGACCCAGTACTTC; cdr3_aa: CASSELRGFQSETQYF
d_call: TRBD2; j_call: TRBJ2-1; clone_size: -; cdr3_length: 15; v_call: TRBV27; cdr3_nt: TGTGCCAGCAGTTTTACACTAGCGGGTTACAATGAGCAGTTCTTC; cdr3_aa: CASSFTLAGYNEQFF
d_call: -; j_call: TRBJ2-1; clone_size: -; cdr3_length: 12; v_call: TRBV5-5; cdr3_nt: TGTGCCAGCAGCTTGAACGGGAATGAGCAGTTCTTC; cdr3_aa: CASSLNGNEQFF